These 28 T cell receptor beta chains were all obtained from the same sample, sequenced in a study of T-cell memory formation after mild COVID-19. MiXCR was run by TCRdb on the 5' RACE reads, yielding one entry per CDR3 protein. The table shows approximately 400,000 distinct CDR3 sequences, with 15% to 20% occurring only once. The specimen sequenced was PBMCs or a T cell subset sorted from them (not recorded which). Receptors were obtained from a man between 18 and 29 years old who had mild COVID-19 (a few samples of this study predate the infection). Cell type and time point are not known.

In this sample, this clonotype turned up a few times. The DNA of the CDR3 is TGTGCCAGCAGCTCGGGTCACTACGAGCAGTACTTC. It is translated as CASSSGHYEQYF. The chain is built from TRBV5-4 and TRBJ2-7; no clear D gene. Germline V CDR1 and CDR2: SGHNT, YYREEE (reference sequence). The CDR3 consists of 12 residues. Trimming took off 3 bases at V and 3 bases at J, with 7 bases between the two ends.

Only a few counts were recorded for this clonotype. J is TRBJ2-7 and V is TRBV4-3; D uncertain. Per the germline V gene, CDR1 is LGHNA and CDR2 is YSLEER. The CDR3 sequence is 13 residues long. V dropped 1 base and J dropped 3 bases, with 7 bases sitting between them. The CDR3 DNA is TGCGCCAGCAGCCAAGGACGCTACTACGAGCAGTACTTC. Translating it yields CASSQGRYYEQYF.

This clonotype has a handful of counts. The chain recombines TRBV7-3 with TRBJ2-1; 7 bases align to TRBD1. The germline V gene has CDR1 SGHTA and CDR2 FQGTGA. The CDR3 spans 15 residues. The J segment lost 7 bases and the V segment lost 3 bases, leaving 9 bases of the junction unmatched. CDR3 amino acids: CASSLTGFDGNEQFF. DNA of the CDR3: TGTGCCAGCAGCTTGACAGGGTTCGATGGGAATGAGCAGTTCTTC. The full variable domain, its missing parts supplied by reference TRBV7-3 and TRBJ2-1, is GAGVSQTPSNKVTEKGKYVELRCDPISGHTALYWYRQSLGQGPEFLIYFQGTGAADDSGLPNDRFFAVRPEGSVSTLKIQRTERGDSAVYLCASSLTGFDGNEQFFGPGTRLTVL.

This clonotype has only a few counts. The CDR3 region is CSVSGSGYEQYF. CDR3 in DNA: TGCAGCGTCTCAGGTTCCGGGTACGAGCAGTACTTC. The V and J genes are TRBV29-1 and TRBJ2-7; the D is unclear. The CDR3 consists of 12 residues. CDR1 is SQVTM, CDR2 ANQGSEA, per germline. V was trimmed by 6 bases and J by 4 bases, leaving 13 bases between them.

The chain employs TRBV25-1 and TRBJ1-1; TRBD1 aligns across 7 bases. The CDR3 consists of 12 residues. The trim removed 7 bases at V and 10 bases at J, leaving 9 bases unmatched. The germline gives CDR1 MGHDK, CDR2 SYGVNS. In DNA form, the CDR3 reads TGTGCCAGCAAACCGGGTTCAGGGGGAGCTTTCTTT. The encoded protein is CASKPGSGGAFF.

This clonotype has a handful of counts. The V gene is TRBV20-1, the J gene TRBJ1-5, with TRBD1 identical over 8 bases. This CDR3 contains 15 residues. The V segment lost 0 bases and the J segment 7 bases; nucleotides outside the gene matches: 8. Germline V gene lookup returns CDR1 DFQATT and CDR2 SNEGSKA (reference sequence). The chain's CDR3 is CSARDGAQGAQPQHF. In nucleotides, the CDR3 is TGCAGTGCTAGAGATGGAGCGCAGGGGGCGCAGCCCCAGCATTTT.

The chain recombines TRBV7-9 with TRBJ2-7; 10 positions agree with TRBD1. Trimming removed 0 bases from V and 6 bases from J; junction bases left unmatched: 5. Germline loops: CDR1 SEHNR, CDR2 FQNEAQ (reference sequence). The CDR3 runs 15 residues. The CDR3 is CASSLALGTGVEQYV. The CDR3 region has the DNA TGTGCCAGCAGCTTAGCGTTGGGGACAGGGGTCGAGCAGTACGTC.

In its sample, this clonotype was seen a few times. The CDR3 protein is CASSLGPSEGTQYF. As DNA, the CDR3 is TGTGCCAGCAGCCTCGGGCCCTCCGAAGGAACCCAGTACTTC. This chain connects TRBV7-7 to TRBJ2-5; D gene ambiguous. The CDR3 has 14 amino acids. Germline V gene sequence: CDR1 SSHAT, CDR2 FNYEAQ (reference sequence). V was pared by 5 bases and J by 8 bases, with 18 bases between.

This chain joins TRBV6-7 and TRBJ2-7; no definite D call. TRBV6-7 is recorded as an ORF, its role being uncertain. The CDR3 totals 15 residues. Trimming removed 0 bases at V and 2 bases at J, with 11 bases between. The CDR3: CASSYSLLGPYEQYF. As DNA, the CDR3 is TGTGCCAGCAGTTACTCGCTTCTCGGGCCCTACGAGCAGTACTTC.

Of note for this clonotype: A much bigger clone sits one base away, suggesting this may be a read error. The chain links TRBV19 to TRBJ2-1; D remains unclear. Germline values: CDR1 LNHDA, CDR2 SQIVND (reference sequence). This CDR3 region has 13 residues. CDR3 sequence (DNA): TGTGCCAGTAGTATCGTTAGCTACAGTGAGCAGTTCTTC. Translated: CASSIVSYSEQFF.

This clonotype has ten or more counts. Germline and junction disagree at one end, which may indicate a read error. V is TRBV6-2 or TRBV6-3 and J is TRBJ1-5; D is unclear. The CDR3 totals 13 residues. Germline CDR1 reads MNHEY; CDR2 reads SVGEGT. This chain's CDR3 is CASGYTAYQPQHF. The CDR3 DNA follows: TGTGCCAGCGGTTACACGGCGTATCAGCCCCAGCATTTT.

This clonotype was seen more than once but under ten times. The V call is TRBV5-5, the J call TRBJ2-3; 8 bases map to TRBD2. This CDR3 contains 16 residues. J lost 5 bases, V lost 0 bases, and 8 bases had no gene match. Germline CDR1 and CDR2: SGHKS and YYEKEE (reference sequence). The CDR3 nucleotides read TGTGCCAGCAGCTTGGTCCTGAGCGGGGGAGTAGATACGCAGTATTTT. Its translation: CASSLVLSGGVDTQYF.

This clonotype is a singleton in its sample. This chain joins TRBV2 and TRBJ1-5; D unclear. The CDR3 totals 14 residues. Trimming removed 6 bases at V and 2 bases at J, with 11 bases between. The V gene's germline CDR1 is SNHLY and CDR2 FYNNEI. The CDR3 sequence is CASRGERGNQPQHF. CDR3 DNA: TGTGCCAGCAGGGGAGAGCGAGGCAATCAGCCCCAGCATTTT.

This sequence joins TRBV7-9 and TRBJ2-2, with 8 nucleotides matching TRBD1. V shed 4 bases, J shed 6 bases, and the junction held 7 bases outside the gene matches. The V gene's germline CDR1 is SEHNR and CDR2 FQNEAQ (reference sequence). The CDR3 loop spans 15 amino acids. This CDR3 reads CASSSGGWNPGELFF. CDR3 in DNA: TGTGCCAGCAGCTCAGGGGGCTGGAATCCCGGGGAGCTGTTTTTT.

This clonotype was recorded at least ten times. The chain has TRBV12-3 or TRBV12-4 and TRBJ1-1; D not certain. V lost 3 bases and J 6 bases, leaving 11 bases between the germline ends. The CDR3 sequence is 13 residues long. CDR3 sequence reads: CASSFRLNPEAFF. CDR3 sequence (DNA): TGTGCCAGCAGTTTCAGGTTGAATCCTGAAGCTTTCTTT.

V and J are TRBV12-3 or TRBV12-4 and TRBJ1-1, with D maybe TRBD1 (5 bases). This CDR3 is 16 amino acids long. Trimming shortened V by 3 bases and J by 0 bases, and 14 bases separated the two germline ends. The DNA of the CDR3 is TGTGCCAGCAGTTTCTGGCCAGGGACTTTGAACACTGAAGCTTTCTTT. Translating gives CASSFWPGTLNTEAFF.

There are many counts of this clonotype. The CDR3 region has the DNA TGTGCCAGCAGTTGGGACCCCGGCAGAAAGGCTTTCTTT. As protein: CASSWDPGRKAFF. The chain couples TRBV27 to TRBJ1-1; possibly TRBD1 for D (5 bases). This CDR3 is built from 13 residues. Germline V lookup: CDR1 MNHEY, CDR2 SMNVEV (reference sequence). Between the trimmed V and J ends, which lost 4 bases and 11 bases, there was a span of 17 bases.

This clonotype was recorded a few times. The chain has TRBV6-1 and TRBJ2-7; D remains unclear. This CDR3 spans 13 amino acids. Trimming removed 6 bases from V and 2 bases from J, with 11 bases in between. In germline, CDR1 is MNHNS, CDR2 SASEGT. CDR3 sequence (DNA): TGTGCCAGCAGGGGTGACCCCACCTACGAGCAGTACGTC. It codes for CASRGDPTYEQYV.

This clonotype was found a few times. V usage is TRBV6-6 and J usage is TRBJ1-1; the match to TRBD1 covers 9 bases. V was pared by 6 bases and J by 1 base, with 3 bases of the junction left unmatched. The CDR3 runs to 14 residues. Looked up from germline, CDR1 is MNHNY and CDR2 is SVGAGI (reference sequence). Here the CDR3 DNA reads TGTGCCAGCAGGACAGGGGGTGAGAACACTGAAGCTTTCTTT. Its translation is CASRTGGENTEAFF.

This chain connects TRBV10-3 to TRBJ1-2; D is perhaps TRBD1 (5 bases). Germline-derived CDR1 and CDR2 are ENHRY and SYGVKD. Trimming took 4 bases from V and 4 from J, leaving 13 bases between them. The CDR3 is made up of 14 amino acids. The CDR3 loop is CAISASGTLYGYTF. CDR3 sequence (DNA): TGTGCCATCAGTGCCTCCGGGACTCTCTATGGCTACACCTTC.

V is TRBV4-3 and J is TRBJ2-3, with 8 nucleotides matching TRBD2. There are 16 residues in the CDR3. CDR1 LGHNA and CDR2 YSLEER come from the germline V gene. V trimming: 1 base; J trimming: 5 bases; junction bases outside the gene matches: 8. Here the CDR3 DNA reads TGCGCCAGCAGCCAAGGGACTAGCTGGGGTGGAGATACGCAGTATTTT. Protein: CASSQGTSWGGDTQYF.

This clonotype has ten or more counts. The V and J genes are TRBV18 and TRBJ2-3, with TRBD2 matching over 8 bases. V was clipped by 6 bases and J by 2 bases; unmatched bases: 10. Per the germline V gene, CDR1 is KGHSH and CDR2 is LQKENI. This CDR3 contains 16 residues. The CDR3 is CASSPTSATTTDTQYF. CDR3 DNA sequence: TGTGCCAGCTCGCCGACTAGCGCCACCACCACAGATACGCAGTATTTT. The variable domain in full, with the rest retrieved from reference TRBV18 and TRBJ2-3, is NAGVMQNPRHLVRRRGQEARLRCSPMKGHSHVYWYRQLPEEGLKFMVYLQKENIIDESGMPKERFSAEFPKEGPSILRIQQVVRGDSAAYFCASSPTSATTTDTQYFGPGTRLTVL.

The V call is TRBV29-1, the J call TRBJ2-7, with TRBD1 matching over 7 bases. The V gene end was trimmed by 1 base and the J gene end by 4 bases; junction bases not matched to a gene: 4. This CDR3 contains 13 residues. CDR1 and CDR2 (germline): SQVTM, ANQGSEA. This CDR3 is CSVEAMTGYEQYF. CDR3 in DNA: TGCAGCGTTGAAGCAATGACAGGGTACGAGCAGTACTTC.

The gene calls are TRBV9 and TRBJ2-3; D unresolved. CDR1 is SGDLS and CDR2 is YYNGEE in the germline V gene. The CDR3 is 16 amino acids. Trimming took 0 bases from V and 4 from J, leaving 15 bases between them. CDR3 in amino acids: CASSVAVMSGADTQYF. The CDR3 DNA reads TGTGCCAGCAGCGTAGCGGTTATGAGTGGTGCAGATACGCAGTATTTT.

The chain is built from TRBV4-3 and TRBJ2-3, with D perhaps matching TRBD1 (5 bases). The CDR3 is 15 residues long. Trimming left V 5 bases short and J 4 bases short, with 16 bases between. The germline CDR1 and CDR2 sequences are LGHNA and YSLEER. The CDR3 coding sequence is TGCGCCAGCAGCAGAGACAGCTTATCCGCAGATACGCAGTATTTT. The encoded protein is CASSRDSLSADTQYF.

Here the CDR3 DNA reads TGTGCCAGCAGCTATGAGGGAGGCGGCTACACCTTC. Its translation is CASSYEGGGYTF. The genes are TRBV5-6 and TRBJ1-2, with D uncertain. Between the trimmed V and J ends, which lost 3 bases and 8 bases, there was a span of 11 bases. The CDR3 contains 12 residues. The germline V gene has CDR1 SGHDT and CDR2 YYEEEE.

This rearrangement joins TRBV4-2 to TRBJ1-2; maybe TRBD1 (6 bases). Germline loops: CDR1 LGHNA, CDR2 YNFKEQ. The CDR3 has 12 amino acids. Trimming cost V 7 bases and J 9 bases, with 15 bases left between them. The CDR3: CASTGTLSSYTF. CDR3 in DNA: TGTGCCAGCACCGGGACATTGAGTAGCTACACCTTC.

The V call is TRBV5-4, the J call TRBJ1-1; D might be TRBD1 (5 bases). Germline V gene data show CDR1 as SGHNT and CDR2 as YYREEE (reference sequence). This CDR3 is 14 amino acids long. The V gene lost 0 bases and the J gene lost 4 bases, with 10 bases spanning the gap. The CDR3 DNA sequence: TGTGCCAGCAGCTTGGGGACAACAGGCACTGAAGCTTTCTTT. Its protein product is CASSLGTTGTEAFF.